One and the same sample provided the 5 T cell receptor beta chains below, sequenced in a study of cytomegalovirus exposure and HLA in healthy donors. The table came from immunoSEQ multiplex PCR; TCRdb's copy has only in-frame clones and leaves some out. The sample lists about 86,000 clones, 85% to 95% seen once, with about 0.7% in the top ten. The sequenced sample was PBMCs. The receptors were sampled from a young man in good health and CMV-seronegative.

The chain combines TRBV11-2 with TRBJ2-7; 7 bases map to TRBD1. The J segment lost 5 bases and the V segment lost 5 bases, leaving 18 bases of the junction unmatched. The germline CDR1 and CDR2 sequences are SGHAT and FQNNGV. The CDR3 spans 17 residues. CDR3 protein: CASSALTGQPFFNEQYF. The CDR3 nucleotides are TGTGCCAGCAGCGCCTTAACGGGACAGCCTTTTTTTAACGAGCAGTACTTC.

The chain couples TRBV6-5 to TRBJ1-5; 8 nucleotides align to TRBD1. The V gene end was trimmed by 0 bases and the J gene end by 5 bases; junction bases not matched to a gene: 3. Germline V gene sequence: CDR1 MNHEY, CDR2 SVGAGI. The length of the CDR3 is 15 residues. Here the CDR3 reads CASSYSQGADQPQHF. CDR3 DNA: TGTGCCAGCAGTTACTCCCAGGGGGCAGATCAGCCCCAGCATTTT.

The genes are TRBV27 and TRBJ1-5, with D possibly TRBD1 on 5 matching bases. The CDR3 sequence is 15 residues long. CDR1 and CDR2 (germline): MNHEY, SMNVEV (reference sequence). Trimming took off 6 bases at V and 0 bases at J, with 12 bases between the two ends. CDR3 sequence reads: CASSAKDSSNQPQHF. The CDR3 DNA reads TGTGCCAGCAGCGCTAAAGACAGTAGCAATCAGCCCCAGCATTTT.

V and J are TRBV7-2 and TRBJ2-3; TRBD2 aligns across 9 bases. Losses at the gene ends were 2 bases for V and 3 bases for J; bases not matched to a gene: 6. The CDR3 is 16 amino acids. The germline V gene has CDR1 SGHTA and CDR2 FQGNSA. CDR3 region: CASSLRLAGPTDTQYF. DNA for the CDR3: TGTGCCAGCAGCTTAAGGCTAGCGGGACCTACAGATACGCAGTATTTT.

The genes are TRBV10-3 and TRBJ1-1; possible D gene TRBD1, 5 bases. In germline, CDR1 is ENHRY, CDR2 SYGVKD. This CDR3 has 15 residues. V was pared by 2 bases and J by 1 base, with 11 bases between. The CDR3 reads CAISEPFQGNTEAFF. The DNA of the CDR3 is TGTGCCATCAGTGAGCCTTTTCAGGGGAACACTGAAGCTTTCTTT.